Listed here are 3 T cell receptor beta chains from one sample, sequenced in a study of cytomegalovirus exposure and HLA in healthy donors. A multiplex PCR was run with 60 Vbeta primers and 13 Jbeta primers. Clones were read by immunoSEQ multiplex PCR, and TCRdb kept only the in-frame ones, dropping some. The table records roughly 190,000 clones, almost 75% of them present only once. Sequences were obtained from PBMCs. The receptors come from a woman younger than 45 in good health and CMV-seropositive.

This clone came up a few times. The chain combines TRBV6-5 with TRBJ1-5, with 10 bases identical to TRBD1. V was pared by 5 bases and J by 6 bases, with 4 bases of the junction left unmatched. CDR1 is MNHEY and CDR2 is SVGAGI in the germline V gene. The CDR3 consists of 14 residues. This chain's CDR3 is CASSPGTGVQPQHF. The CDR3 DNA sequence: TGTGCCAGCAGTCCAGGGACAGGGGTTCAGCCCCAGCATTTT.

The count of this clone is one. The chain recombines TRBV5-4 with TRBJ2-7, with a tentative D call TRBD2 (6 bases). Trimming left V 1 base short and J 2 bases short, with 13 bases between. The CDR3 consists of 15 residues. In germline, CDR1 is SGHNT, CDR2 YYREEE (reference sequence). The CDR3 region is CASSLSGDHPYEQYF. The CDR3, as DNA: TGTGCCAGCAGCTTGTCGGGGGACCACCCCTACGAGCAGTACTTC.

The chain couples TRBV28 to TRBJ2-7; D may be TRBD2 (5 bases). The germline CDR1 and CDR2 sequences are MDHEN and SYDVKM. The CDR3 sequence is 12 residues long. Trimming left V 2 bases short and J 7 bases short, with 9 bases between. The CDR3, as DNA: TGTGCCAGCAGTTTACCCGGGATTGAGCAGTACTTC. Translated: CASSLPGIEQYF.